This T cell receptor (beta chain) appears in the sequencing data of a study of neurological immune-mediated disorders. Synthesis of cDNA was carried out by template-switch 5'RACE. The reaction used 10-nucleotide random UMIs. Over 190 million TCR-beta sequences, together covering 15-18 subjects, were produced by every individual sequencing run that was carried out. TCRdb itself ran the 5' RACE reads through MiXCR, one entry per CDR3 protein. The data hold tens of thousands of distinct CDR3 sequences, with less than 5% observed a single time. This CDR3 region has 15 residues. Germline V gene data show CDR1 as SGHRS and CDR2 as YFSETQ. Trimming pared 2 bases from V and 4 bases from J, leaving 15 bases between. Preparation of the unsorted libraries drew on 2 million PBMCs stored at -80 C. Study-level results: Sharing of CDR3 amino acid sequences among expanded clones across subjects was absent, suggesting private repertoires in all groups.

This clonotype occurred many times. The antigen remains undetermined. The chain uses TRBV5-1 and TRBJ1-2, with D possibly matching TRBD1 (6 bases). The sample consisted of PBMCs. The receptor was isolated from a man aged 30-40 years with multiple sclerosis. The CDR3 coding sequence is TGCGCCAGCAGCTTAACACAGGGAGTCGGCTATGGCTACACCTTC. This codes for CASSLTQGVGYGYTF.